One and the same sample provided the 2 T cell receptor beta chains below, sequenced in a study of T cell clonotyping in hematopoietic cell transplantation. Time point denoted: recipient sample about 28 days before transplant, after cytoreduction. Data came from immunoSEQ multiplex PCR; TCRdb stores just in-frame clones and leaves some out. In the table there are about 19,000 clones, approximately 77% of which are singletons. This material consisted of peripheral blood mononuclear cells, taken before stem cell transplant. These receptor sequences come from a man in his sixties with acute myeloid leukemia. Some clones in this sample may be carry-over from other donors' samples.

J is TRBJ2-3 and V is TRBV6-1; D may be TRBD1 or TRBD2 (5 bases each). The CDR3 covers 15 residues. Germline CDR1 and CDR2: MNHNS and SASEGT. The V and J ends lost 1 base and 1 base respectively, with 9 bases between them. CDR3 coding DNA: TGTGCCAGCAGTGAAGAGCTGGGGGGCACAGATACGCAGTATTTT. Translated, it gives CASSEELGGTDTQYF.

The chain links TRBV6-1 to TRBJ2-7, with TRBD1 matching 7 bases. The CDR3 spans 14 residues. CDR1 and CDR2 from the germline V gene are MNHNS and SASEGT. J was trimmed by 0 bases and V by 4 bases; bases with no gene match: 3. This CDR3 is CASSGQGYSYEQYF. The CDR3 bases are TGTGCCAGCAGTGGACAGGGCTACTCCTACGAGCAGTACTTC.